The 26 T cell receptor beta chains listed next were all sequenced from one sample in a study of regulatory T cells in long-lasting Graves disease. Time point indicated: newly diagnosed GD, antithyroid drugs for less than 3 months. Isolated PBMC RNA provided the starting material for the TCR library. With iRepertoire HTBI primers and Arm-PCR of CDR3 regions, TCR beta libraries were built. TCRdb recomputed calls from the multiplex PCR reads with MiXCR, one row per CDR3 protein. Of a few hundred thousand distinct CDR3 sequences listed, approximately 16% are singletons. These data also featured in a second study, about T cells in Graves' hyperthyroidism and ophthalmopathy.

Sequencing used peripheral blood mononuclear cells (PBMCs), obtained at new diagnosis, from a patient treated with antithyroid drugs. All receptors derive from a man in his forties with Graves disease.

A few counts support this clonotype. The chain uses TRBV12-3 or TRBV12-4 and TRBJ1-3; no clear D gene. The CDR3 consists of 14 residues. Trimming took off 7 bases at V and 1 base at J, with 11 bases between the two ends. This CDR3 is CASNFGGSGNTIYF. The CDR3 DNA reads TGTGCCAGCAATTTTGGTGGATCTGGAAACACCATATATTTT.

The chain carries TRBV20-1 and TRBJ2-3, with D maybe TRBD1 (6 bases). The last part of the DNA fits TRBJ2-5 better; the J call may be wrong. The CDR3 consists of 12 residues. The germline V gene has CDR1 DFQATT and CDR2 SNEGSKA (reference sequence). CDR3 in DNA: TGCAGTGCTAGTCAGGGGAAGGAGACCCAGTACTTC. Translated: CSASQGKETQYF.

This clonotype came up many times. The V call is TRBV24-1, the J call TRBJ1-2; D gene uncertain. Deletions cut 6 bases from V and 4 bases from J, with 14 bases between. Germline loops: CDR1 KGHDR, CDR2 SFDVKD. This CDR3 region has 14 residues. CDR3 protein: CATSPEGAVYGYTF. Written as DNA, the CDR3 is TGTGCCACCAGTCCTGAGGGCGCAGTCTATGGCTACACCTTC.

The table lists this clonotype with a few counts. This chain links TRBV7-9 with TRBJ2-1, with D unresolved. The germline V gene has CDR1 SEHNR and CDR2 FQNEAQ (reference sequence). V lost 3 bases and J 6 bases, leaving 3 bases between the germline ends. The CDR3 has 11 amino acids. In nucleotides, the CDR3 is TGTGCCAGCAGCTTCGCCAATGAGCAGTTCTTC. As protein: CASSFANEQFF.

As concerns this clonotype: It is likely a read error: a sequence one base away is far more abundant. This chain uses TRBV5-1 with TRBJ2-3, with 9 bases fitting TRBD2. Per germline, CDR1 SGHRS and CDR2 YFSETQ. The length of the CDR3 is 15 residues. In DNA form, the CDR3 reads TGTGCCAGCAGCTCGTATCTAGCGGGGTTGGATACGCAGTATTTT. Residues: CASSSYLAGLDTQYF.

This clonotype was observed many times. The rearrangement links TRBV30 to TRBJ2-2; tentatively, D is TRBD1 (5 bases). Looked up from germline, CDR1 is GTSNPN and CDR2 is SVGIG (reference sequence). The CDR3 consists of 14 residues. Trimming removed 4 bases from V and 0 bases from J, with 9 bases in between. In DNA form, the CDR3 reads TGTGCCTGGAATTGGACACCGAACACCGGGGAGCTGTTTTTT. Translated, it gives CAWNWTPNTGELFF.

In its sample, this clonotype was seen a few times. The chain is built from TRBV6-4 and TRBJ1-5; the match to TRBD1 covers 10 bases. The germline gives CDR1 MRHNA, CDR2 SNTAGT. This CDR3 has 18 amino acids. V was clipped by 7 bases and J by 0 bases; unmatched bases: 12. The CDR3 nucleotides read TGTGCCAGCATGGTCGAAGGGACAGGGGATTATAGCAATCAGCCCCAGCATTTT. The encoded protein is CASMVEGTGDYSNQPQHF.

Ten or more counts support this clonotype. V gene TRBV5-4 combines with J gene TRBJ2-4, with 9 nucleotides matching TRBD2. J lost 1 base, V lost 0 bases, and 5 bases had no gene match. This CDR3 comprises 17 residues. Germline lookup yields CDR1 SGHNT and CDR2 YYREEE (reference sequence). CDR3 in amino acids: CASSLDGGGAAKNIQYF. The CDR3 DNA sequence: TGTGCCAGCAGCTTGGATGGCGGGGGGGCCGCCAAAAACATTCAGTACTTC. The variable domain in full, completed from reference TRBV5-4 and TRBJ2-4, reads ETGVTQSPTHLIKTRGQQVTLRCSSQSGHNTVSWYQQALGQGPQFIFQYYREEENGRGNFPPRFSGLQFPNYSSELNVNALELDDSALYLCASSLDGGGAAKNIQYFGAGTRLSVL.

This clonotype was detected many times. The rearrangement joins TRBV27 to TRBJ2-3; 10 bases map to TRBD1. The germline CDR1 and CDR2 sequences are MNHEY and SMNVEV (reference sequence). The CDR3 runs to 16 residues. Germline trimming cut 7 bases from V and 7 bases from J; bases unmatched to any gene: 14. CDR3 region: CASKRNSGQGSNTQYF. The CDR3 DNA follows: TGTGCCAGCAAGCGTAATTCGGGACAGGGGTCTAATACGCAGTATTTT.

This clonotype was counted at least ten times. The CDR3 bases are TGCAGTGCGCTATGGCCGGGGGCGCCGTATGAGCAGTACTTC. Residues: CSALWPGAPYEQYF. This rearrangement joins TRBV20-1 to TRBJ2-7; D may be TRBD1 or TRBD2 (6 bases each). Trimming cost V 6 bases and J 7 bases, with 22 bases left between them. Germline assignment: CDR1 DFQATT and CDR2 SNEGSKA (reference sequence). CDR3 size: 14 residues.

At least ten counts were recorded for this clonotype. The J gene is TRBJ2-7, the V gene TRBV5-6; weak D call: TRBD1 (6 bases). This CDR3 spans 14 amino acids. Germline V gene lookup returns CDR1 SGHDT and CDR2 YYEEEE. Trimming left V 6 bases short and J 2 bases short, with 15 bases between. CDR3 region: CASTLDRSPYEQYF. In nucleotides, the CDR3 is TGTGCCAGCACCCTAGACAGGTCCCCCTACGAGCAGTACTTC.

This clonotype was detected ten times or more. The CDR3 DNA is TGTGCGACGAGCGGGGGGAGGGGAAACACAGATACGCAGTATTTT. Translated: CATSGGRGNTDTQYF. The chain has TRBV10-3 and TRBJ2-3; 9 positions match TRBD2. The V gene's germline CDR1 is ENHRY and CDR2 SYGVKD. The CDR3 spans 15 residues.

The CDR3 loop reads CAPPGRGQTGELFF. The CDR3 coding sequence is TGTGCCCCCCCTGGTCGGGGGCAAACCGGGGAGCTGTTTTTT. The chain uses TRBV10-3 and TRBJ2-2, with D tentatively TRBD1 or TRBD2 (6 bases each). CDR1 ENHRY and CDR2 SYGVKD come from the germline V gene. V was pared by 11 bases and J by 5 bases, with 18 bases between. The CDR3 runs to 14 residues.

A word on this clonotype: A far larger clone is one nucleotide away, so this likely arose from a read error. The chain uses TRBV3-1 and TRBJ2-3; TRBD1 might be the D (6 bases). Matching the DNA end better, TRBJ2-7 makes the J call doubtful. The CDR3 length is 13 residues. Germline values: CDR1 LGHDT, CDR2 YNNKEL (reference sequence). CDR3 sequence (DNA): TGTGCCGCTCAAGGGCAGGGGCTTGGTGAGCAGTACTTC. Translation gives CAAQGQGLGEQYF.

In its sample, this clonotype was seen many times. The chain joins TRBV6-1 to TRBJ2-7; D unclear. Germline V gives CDR1 MNHNS, CDR2 SASEGT. This CDR3 is built from 11 residues. The germline V and J ends were trimmed by 6 bases and 7 bases, with 10 bases remaining between them. The CDR3 coding sequence is TGTGCCAGCAGGCTTGGTTGGGAGCAGTACTTC. It codes for CASRLGWEQYF.

In regard to this clonotype: A far larger clone lies a single base away; this is likely a read error. This chain connects TRBV2 to TRBJ2-3; D unclear. This CDR3 is built from 14 residues. The germline gives CDR1 SNHLY, CDR2 FYNNEI. CDR3 nucleotide sequence: TGTGCCAGCAGTGTCACGAACACGAACACTGAAGCTTCCTTT. This encodes CASSVTNTNTEASF.

The chain joins TRBV2 to TRBJ2-3, with D uncertain. The germline V gene encodes CDR1 SNHLY and CDR2 FYNNEI. V gave up 5 bases and J gave up 4 bases, with 10 bases separating them. The CDR3 consists of 13 residues. CDR3 in DNA: TGTGCCAGCAGTTACAGACTTTCAGATACGCAGTATTTT. It encodes CASSYRLSDTQYF.

This clonotype was counted ten times or more. The V call is TRBV5-1, the J call TRBJ1-1; TRBD1 matches 7 bases. CDR3 length: 15 amino acids. The V and J ends lost 5 bases and 0 bases, in that order; junction bases with no gene match: 7. Germline V CDR1 and CDR2: SGHRS, YFSETQ. CDR3 in DNA: TGCGCCAGCAGTAGGACAGGACTATTGAACACTGAAGCTTTCTTT. Its protein product is CASSRTGLLNTEAFF.

This clonotype has a count of ten or more. The chain links TRBV20-1 to TRBJ2-1; 9 bases line up with TRBD1. This CDR3 has 16 residues. Germline V gene lookup returns CDR1 DFQATT and CDR2 SNEGSKA (reference sequence). V trimming: 3 bases; J trimming: 6 bases; junction bases outside the gene matches: 12. CDR3: CSARAVTGGFSNEQFF. The CDR3 nucleotides are TGCAGTGCTAGGGCGGTAACAGGGGGCTTTAGCAATGAGCAGTTCTTC.

This chain connects TRBV5-1 to TRBJ2-2, with 8 bases aligning to TRBD2. This CDR3 is 16 amino acids long. J was trimmed by 5 bases and V by 4 bases; bases with no gene match: 10. The germline V gene encodes CDR1 SGHRS and CDR2 YFSETQ. CDR3: CASSARGSGTTGELFF. The DNA for the CDR3 is TGCGCCAGCAGCGCCCGGGGTAGCGGGACGACCGGGGAGCTGTTTTTT.

The chain links TRBV5-1 to TRBJ1-1, with D tentatively TRBD1 (5 bases). Trimming removed 4 bases from V and 4 bases from J, with 17 bases in between. Germline CDR1 and CDR2: SGHRS and YFSETQ. CDR3 length: 15 amino acids. The CDR3 reads CASSRTTSGATEAFF. CDR3 DNA: TGCGCCAGCAGCCGAACGACATCCGGGGCCACTGAAGCTTTCTTT. Based on the CDR3 plus reference TRBV5-1 and TRBJ1-1, the full variable domain is KAGVTQTPRYLIKTRGQQVTLSCSPISGHRSVSWYQQTPGQGLQFLFEYFSETQRNKGNFPGRFSGRQFSNSRSEMNVSTLELGDSALYLCASSRTTSGATEAFFGQGTRLTVV.

This clonotype was counted between two and nine times. The rearrangement uses TRBV6-1 and TRBJ2-7; 7 bases line up with TRBD1. The germline CDR1 and CDR2 sequences are MNHNS and SASEGT. Trimming cost V 5 bases and J 2 bases; bases outside gene matches: 9. This CDR3 comprises 15 residues. CDR3 nucleotide sequence: TGTGCCAGCAGTAAACAGGGGCAGCTCCCCTACGAGCAGTACTTC. It encodes CASSKQGQLPYEQYF.

This clonotype was counted many times. The CDR3 DNA sequence: TGCAGCGTAACCAGGGAATCTTATGGCACTGAAGCTTTCTTT. This encodes CSVTRESYGTEAFF. V and J are TRBV29-1 and TRBJ1-1; possibly TRBD1 for D (5 bases). In germline, CDR1 is SQVTM, CDR2 ANQGSEA. V lost 6 bases and J lost 4, with 18 bases in between. The CDR3 is 14 residues long. Complete variable domain (other parts from reference TRBV29-1 and TRBJ1-1): SAVISQKPSRDICQRGTSLTIQCQVDSQVTMMFWYRQQPGQSLTLIATANQGSEATYESGFVIDKFPISRPNLTFSTLTVSNMSPEDSSIYLCSVTRESYGTEAFFGQGTRLTVV.

This clonotype was counted between two and nine times. This chain joins TRBV5-1 and TRBJ2-1, with D hard to call. This CDR3 comprises 13 residues. Looked up from germline, CDR1 is SGHRS and CDR2 is YFSETQ. The V gene lost 0 bases and the J gene lost 9 bases, with 10 bases spanning the gap. This chain's CDR3 is CASSLEGFGEQFF. CDR3 nucleotide sequence: TGCGCCAGCAGCTTGGAAGGGTTCGGTGAGCAGTTCTTC.

This clonotype was observed a handful of times. V usage is TRBV19 and J usage is TRBJ1-1; no clear D. The CDR3 consists of 15 residues. The germline V and J ends were trimmed by 1 base and 1 base, with 10 bases remaining between them. Germline lookup yields CDR1 LNHDA and CDR2 SQIVND (reference sequence). CDR3 coding DNA: TGTGCCAGTAGTATAGTCTCAAGTCGGAACACTGAAGCTTTCTTT. It encodes CASSIVSSRNTEAFF. The variable domain in full, with the rest retrieved from reference TRBV19 and TRBJ1-1, is DGGITQSPKYLFRKEGQNVTLSCEQNLNHDAMYWYRQDPGQGLRLIYYSQIVNDFQKGDIAEGYSVSREKKESFPLTVTSAQKNPTAFYLCASSIVSSRNTEAFFGQGTRLTVV.

The chain joins TRBV14 to TRBJ2-3; D ambiguous. The last part of the DNA fits TRBJ2-7 better; the J call may be wrong. The length of the CDR3 is 12 residues. CDR1 is SGHDN and CDR2 is FVKESK in the germline V gene. The DNA for the CDR3 is TGTGCCAGCTGGTACCAAGGTTACGAGCAGTACTTC. Protein sequence: CASWYQGYEQYF.